This section outlines one T cell receptor beta chain sequence together with its context. Germline V gene sequence: CDR1 SQVTM, CDR2 ANQGSEA. Trimming took 3 bases from V and 0 from J, leaving 17 bases between them. The CDR3 totals 16 residues. Assay used: immunoSEQ multiplex PCR; TCRdb lists only in-frame clones, some missing. The data hold over 130,000 clones, with approximately 80% observed a single time. The sample is drawn from a study of cytotoxic CD8 clonotypes in ibrutinib-treated CLL. The source of this sequence is a human donor with chronic lymphocytic leukemia. Material: PBMCs, obtained after 36 months of ibrutinib treatment. The chain carries TRBV29-1 and TRBJ1-2; D is perhaps TRBD1 (5 bases). The CDR3 is CSVDATTVGPNYGYTF. The CDR3 bases are TGCAGCGTTGATGCAACGACAGTTGGACCTAACTATGGCTACACCTTC.